This passage covers 27 T cell receptor beta chains from one sample sequenced in a study of blood T cell repertoires in COVID-19. TCRdb keeps only in-frame clones here, not all; method: immunoSEQ multiplex PCR. The sample includes approximately 140,000 clones, 86% of them seen just once. Sequenced material: peripheral blood. These receptors were obtained from a man in his sixties or seventies with acute or convalescent COVID-19.

The genes are TRBV5-6 and TRBJ1-4; D possibly corresponds to TRBD1 (6 bases). The CDR3 covers 16 residues. V was cut by 1 base and J by 5 bases, with 15 bases left in between. Germline loops: CDR1 SGHDT, CDR2 YYEEEE. In DNA form, the CDR3 reads TGTGCCAGCAGCTTGACTCTACAGGGTGCAAATGAAAAACTGTTTTTT. Its protein is CASSLTLQGANEKLFF. The whole variable domain, remainder taken from reference TRBV5-6 and TRBJ1-4, is DAGVTQSPTHLIKTRGQQVTLRCSPKSGHDTVSWYQQALGQGPQFIFQYYEEEERQRGNFPDRFSGHQFPNYSSELNVNALLLGDSALYLCASSLTLQGANEKLFFGSGTQLSVL.

The V call is TRBV7-2, the J call TRBJ2-7; 8 positions match TRBD2. The germline V gene encodes CDR1 SGHTA and CDR2 FQGNSA. The CDR3 is 15 residues long. The junction had 7 bases not matched to a gene; V was cut back by 5 bases and J by 1 base. The CDR3 reads CASSPPGLGSYEQYF. The DNA for the CDR3 is TGTGCCAGCAGCCCCCCGGGACTAGGATCCTACGAGCAGTACTTC.

The J gene is TRBJ2-1, the V gene TRBV6-5; possibly TRBD1 for D (6 bases). CDR3 length: 15 amino acids. V lost 5 bases to trimming and J lost 0 bases, with 11 bases between them. Germline V gene sequence: CDR1 MNHEY, CDR2 SVGAGI. CDR3 amino acids: CASSPDRSSYNEQFF. The CDR3 DNA reads TGTGCCAGCAGTCCCGACAGGAGCTCCTACAATGAGCAGTTCTTC.

The chain employs TRBV19 and TRBJ2-1; maybe TRBD2 (6 bases). The CDR3 runs to 16 residues. Germline V gives CDR1 LNHDA, CDR2 SQIVND (reference sequence). V was clipped by 5 bases and J by 0 bases, with 14 bases between them. This CDR3 reads CASSSLRGSSYNEQFF. CDR3 nucleotide sequence: TGTGCCAGTAGTTCTCTTCGGGGGAGCTCCTACAATGAGCAGTTCTTC.

The chain links TRBV5-4 to TRBJ2-7, with D tentatively TRBD1 (5 bases). Trimming shortened V by 0 bases and J by 0 bases, and 13 bases separated the two germline ends. The CDR3 runs to 16 residues. Germline V lookup: CDR1 SGHNT, CDR2 YYREEE (reference sequence). CDR3 region: CASSLGVGASSYEQYF. CDR3 sequence (DNA): TGTGCCAGCAGCTTGGGGGTAGGGGCTTCCTCCTACGAGCAGTACTTC.

The chain links TRBV2 to TRBJ2-1, with 11 bases aligning to TRBD2. The CDR3 has 15 residues. The trim removed 9 bases at V and 9 bases at J, leaving 13 bases unmatched. Looked up from germline, CDR1 is SNHLY and CDR2 is FYNNEI. The CDR3 sequence: CASGSLAGGAGEQFF. The CDR3, as DNA: TGTGCCAGTGGCTCTCTAGCGGGAGGAGCCGGTGAGCAGTTCTTC.

The chain recombines TRBV19 with TRBJ2-7; maybe TRBD2 (5 bases). This CDR3 spans 14 amino acids. The V end was cut by 0 bases, the J end by 6 bases, with 12 bases between. Germline V gene data show CDR1 as LNHDA and CDR2 as SQIVND (reference sequence). The CDR3 protein is CASSIESGRGEQYF. The CDR3 DNA sequence: TGTGCCAGTAGTATAGAAAGCGGCCGGGGCGAGCAGTACTTC.

The rearrangement links TRBV5-1 to TRBJ2-7, with D possibly TRBD2 on 5 matching bases. CDR3 length: 13 residues. Deletions cut 0 bases from V and 5 bases from J, with 9 bases between. CDR1 and CDR2 (germline): SGHRS, YFSETQ. The DNA for the CDR3 is TGCGCCAGCAGCTTGGTGGACTCTCACGAGCAGTACTTC. Translation gives CASSLVDSHEQYF.

The chain recombines TRBV19 with TRBJ2-7; D is perhaps TRBD2 (6 bases). V was trimmed by 10 bases and J by 0 bases, leaving 16 bases between them. CDR3 length: 14 amino acids. Germline CDR1 is LNHDA and CDR2 is SQIVND (reference sequence). The CDR3 DNA follows: TGTGCCACCAAAAAGGCTAGCGACTCCTACGAGCAGTACTTC. Amino acid sequence: CATKKASDSYEQYF. The variable domain in full, with the rest retrieved from reference TRBV19 and TRBJ2-7, is DGGITQSPKYLFRKEGQNVTLSCEQNLNHDAMYWYRQDPGQGLRLIYYSQIVNDFQKGDIAEGYSVSREKKESFPLTVTSAQKNPTAFYLCATKKASDSYEQYFGPGTRLTVT.

This chain connects TRBV3-1 (or the pseudogene TRBV3-2) to TRBJ2-3; possible D gene TRBD2, 7 bases. The CDR3 is 14 residues long. Trimming took off 4 bases at V and 5 bases at J, with 13 bases between the two ends. Germline V lookup: CDR1 LGHDT, CDR2 YNNKEL (reference sequence). Here the CDR3 reads CASSPGAGVDTQYF. CDR3 nucleotide sequence: TGTGCCAGCAGCCCAGGGGCGGGAGTAGATACGCAGTATTTT.

The chain has TRBV19 and TRBJ2-6; no clear D. The CDR3 totals 15 residues. Trimming removed 5 bases at V and 0 bases at J, with 8 bases between. Germline V lookup: CDR1 LNHDA, CDR2 SQIVND (reference sequence). CDR3 protein: CASSWQASGANVLTF. DNA of the CDR3: TGTGCCAGTAGTTGGCAGGCCTCTGGGGCCAACGTCCTGACTTTC.

V and J are TRBV7-3 and TRBJ2-5, with D possibly matching TRBD1 (6 bases). The CDR3 length is 13 residues. The ends were cut back, 2 bases at V and 5 bases at J, with 9 bases in the middle. Germline V gives CDR1 SGHTA, CDR2 FQGTGA. CDR3 amino acids: CASSLAGAETQYF. In DNA form, the CDR3 reads TGTGCCAGCAGCTTAGCAGGGGCGGAGACCCAGTACTTC.

This clone was seen more than once but under ten times. V usage is TRBV3-1 (or the pseudogene TRBV3-2) and J usage is TRBJ2-7; 9 bases align to TRBD1. Germline values: CDR1 LGHDT, CDR2 YNNKEL (reference sequence). V was pared by 2 bases and J by 2 bases, with 4 bases of the junction left unmatched. The CDR3 contains 15 residues. CDR3 DNA sequence: TGTGCCAGCAGCCAAATGGGACAGGGTACCTACGAGCAGTACTTC. Its translation: CASSQMGQGTYEQYF.

This clone was seen a handful of times. J is TRBJ2-7 and V is TRBV11-1, with 12 bases lining up with TRBD2. CDR3 length: 16 residues. J was trimmed by 2 bases and V by 5 bases; bases with no gene match: 7. Germline V gene sequence: CDR1 SGHAT, CDR2 FQDESV (reference sequence). The CDR3 reads CASSGLAGTRTYEQYF. CDR3 coding DNA: TGTGCCAGCAGCGGACTAGCGGGAACTCGGACCTACGAGCAGTACTTC.

The rearrangement uses TRBV14 and TRBJ2-1; D not resolved. The CDR3 contains 16 residues. Between the trimmed V and J ends, which lost 1 base and 4 bases, there was a span of 14 bases. Germline CDR1 is SGHDN and CDR2 is FVKESK. DNA of the CDR3: TGTGCCAGCAGCCAAGCGCGCGGAAGACCTTACAATGAGCAGTTCTTC. Its translation is CASSQARGRPYNEQFF.

CDR3 residues: CATSALASINEQFF. The CDR3 DNA is TGTGCCACCAGTGCACTCGCCTCGATAAATGAGCAGTTCTTC. The chain employs TRBV24-1 and TRBJ2-1; D ambiguous. Trimming stripped 5 bases from V and 7 bases from J, with 14 bases between. CDR3 length: 14 residues. CDR1 is KGHDR, CDR2 SFDVKD, per germline.

This clone was observed a few times. The J gene is TRBJ1-2, the V gene TRBV18; 11 bases are shared with TRBD1. The V segment lost 5 bases and the J segment 5 bases; nucleotides outside the gene matches: 10. The CDR3 runs 16 residues. Per germline, CDR1 KGHSH and CDR2 LQKENI. The CDR3 sequence is CASSLWTGGEIYGYTF. Written as DNA, the CDR3 is TGTGCCAGCTCATTGTGGACAGGGGGCGAGATATATGGCTACACCTTC.

V is TRBV6-6 and J is TRBJ1-3; 8 positions match TRBD1. The CDR3 length is 14 residues. V was clipped by 6 bases and J by 9 bases; unmatched bases: 10. Germline CDR1 MNHNY, CDR2 SVGAGI (reference sequence). This chain's CDR3 is CASRQIRDRLTIYF. CDR3 in DNA: TGTGCCAGCAGACAAATTCGGGACAGGCTCACCATATATTTT.

V and J are TRBV27 and TRBJ1-4; TRBD1 is a possible D gene (5 bases). This CDR3 contains 15 residues. The V and J ends lost 6 bases and 0 bases respectively, with 11 bases between them. CDR1 is MNHEY, CDR2 SMNVEV, per germline (reference sequence). Here the CDR3 reads CASRLATATNEKLFF. The CDR3 DNA reads TGTGCCAGCAGACTTGCGACAGCAACTAATGAAAAACTGTTTTTT. Variable domain in full (rest from reference TRBV27 and TRBJ1-4): EAQVTQNPRYLITVTGKKLTVTCSQNMNHEYMSWYRQDPGLGLRQIYYSMNVEVTDKGDVPEGYKVSRKEKRNFPLILESPSPNQTSLYFCASRLATATNEKLFFGSGTQLSVL.

The chain is built from TRBV9 and TRBJ1-5; 7 bases agree with TRBD1. This CDR3 is 15 amino acids long. The junction had 4 bases not matched to a gene; V was cut back by 4 bases and J by 0 bases. Germline V gives CDR1 SGDLS, CDR2 YYNGEE. As DNA, the CDR3 is TGTGCCAGCAGCCGGGACAGCTATAGCAATCAGCCCCAGCATTTT. The encoded protein is CASSRDSYSNQPQHF.

V usage is TRBV27 and J usage is TRBJ1-6; D may be TRBD1 (5 bases). Germline CDR1 reads MNHEY; CDR2 reads SMNVEV (reference sequence). V shed 2 bases and J shed 0 bases, with 11 bases lying between them. This CDR3 has 17 residues. Written as DNA, the CDR3 is TGTGCCAGCAGTTTAAGACAGATGAGCTCCTATAATTCACCCCTCCACTTT. It yields the protein CASSLRQMSSYNSPLHF.

The genes are TRBV2 and TRBJ2-1; 8 nucleotides line up with TRBD2. CDR3 length equals 14 residues. V gave up 7 bases and J gave up 4 bases; unmatched junction bases: 6. The germline V gene encodes CDR1 SNHLY and CDR2 FYNNEI. CDR3 nucleotide sequence: TGTGCCAGCACCGGGACTAGTTTTTACAATGAGCAGTTCTTC. Translating gives CASTGTSFYNEQFF.

This clone was seen only a few times. The chain recombines TRBV5-8 with TRBJ2-7; tentatively, D is TRBD2 (5 bases). The germline V and J ends were trimmed by 4 bases and 2 bases, with 22 bases remaining between them. Germline V CDR1 and CDR2: SGHTS, YDEGEE. The CDR3 has 17 amino acids. This chain's CDR3 is CASSRNARGHNPYEQYF. The DNA for the CDR3 is TGTGCCAGCAGCCGGAACGCCCGAGGGCACAACCCCTACGAGCAGTACTTC.

CDR3 residues: CASSVDPASGSYEQYF. The CDR3 region has the DNA TGTGCCAGCAGCGTAGACCCAGCTAGCGGGAGCTACGAGCAGTACTTC. The chain recombines TRBV9 with TRBJ2-7; TRBD2 agrees at 10 bases. V shed 0 bases, J shed 3 bases, and the junction held 6 bases outside the gene matches. CDR1 is SGDLS, CDR2 YYNGEE, per germline. This CDR3 has 16 amino acids.

The chain carries TRBV7-2 and TRBJ2-1; the match to TRBD1 covers 9 bases. Per germline, CDR1 SGHTA and CDR2 FQGNSA. The CDR3 contains 16 residues. J gave up 3 bases and V 7 bases, and 10 bases lay outside the gene matches. The CDR3 DNA reads TGTGCCAGCACCGTAAGGAGGGGACAGGGCTACAATGAGCAGTTCTTC. Translated, it gives CASTVRRGQGYNEQFF.

The chain has TRBV7-9 and TRBJ2-5; 9 nucleotides agree with TRBD1. V gave up 4 bases and J gave up 4 bases; unmatched junction bases: 1. From germline, CDR1 is SEHNR and CDR2 FQNEAQ (reference sequence). The CDR3 runs to 13 residues. For the CDR3, the DNA is TGTGCCAGCAGCTCGACAGGGGGAGAGACCCAGTACTTC. This encodes CASSSTGGETQYF.

The chain couples TRBV7-8 to TRBJ2-2, with TRBD2 matching 11 bases. CDR1 is SGHVS and CDR2 is FQNEAQ in the germline V gene. The CDR3 is 17 amino acids. Trimming cost V 5 bases and J 4 bases; bases outside gene matches: 9. CDR3 nucleotide sequence: TGTGCCAGCAGCCCTAGCGGGAGGACTTCGGGCACCGGGGAGCTGTTTTTT. This translates into CASSPSGRTSGTGELFF.